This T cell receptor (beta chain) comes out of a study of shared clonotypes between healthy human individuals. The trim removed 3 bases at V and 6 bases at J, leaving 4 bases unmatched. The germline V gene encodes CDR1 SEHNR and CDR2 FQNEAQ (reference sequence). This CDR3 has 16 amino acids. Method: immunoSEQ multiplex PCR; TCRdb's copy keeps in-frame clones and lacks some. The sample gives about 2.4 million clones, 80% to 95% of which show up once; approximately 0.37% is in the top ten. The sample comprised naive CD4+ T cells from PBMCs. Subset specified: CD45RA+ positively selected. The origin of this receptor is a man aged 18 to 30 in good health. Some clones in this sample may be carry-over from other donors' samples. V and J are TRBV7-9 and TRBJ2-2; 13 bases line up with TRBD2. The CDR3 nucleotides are TGTGCCAGCAGCTTTACGACTAGCGGGAGGCCCGGGGAGCTGTTTTTT. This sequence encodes CASSFTTSGRPGELFF.